This T cell receptor (beta chain) was documented in a study of a mutant IDH1 vaccine in newly diagnosed glioma. Study background: Of treated patients, around 62% were men and about 38% women, averaging roughly 40 years.

Profiled with immunoSEQ multiplex PCR; TCRdb holds only in-frame clones, not every one. The table records roughly 34,000 clones, approximately 90% of them present only once. As to this clone: The antigen is undetermined.

The CDR3 has 13 residues. V was pared by 1 base and J by 0 bases, with 4 bases between. Germline lookup yields CDR1 SEHNR and CDR2 FQNEAQ (reference sequence). Time point: week 47, end of study. The study gave 300 ug of mutant IDH1 20-mer peptide per vaccine dose, with topical imiquimod. Patients in the study were vaccinated eight times, receiving shots in weeks 1, 3, 5, 7, 11, 15, 19 and 23. This receptor was taken from a woman in her 30s with glioma. The specimen comprised PBMCs, sampled from a glioma patient whose treatment included an IDH1 peptide vaccine. This chain joins TRBV7-9 and TRBJ2-7, with D unclear. CDR3 amino acids: CASSLVNSYEQYF. The DNA for the CDR3 is TGTGCCAGCAGCTTAGTTAACTCCTACGAGCAGTACTTC.